The TCR beta chain under discussion was sequenced for a study of blood T cell repertoires in COVID-19. The method was immunoSEQ multiplex PCR; TCRdb's version includes in-frame clones alone and lacks a portion of them. The sample includes about 170,000 clones, 83% seen only once; the top ten take about 2.1%. V dropped 4 bases and J dropped 1 base, with 13 bases sitting between them. The CDR3 length is 15 residues. Germline V gene data show CDR1 as LNHDA and CDR2 as SQIVND (reference sequence). The sample comprised peripheral blood. The V and J genes are TRBV19 and TRBJ1-1, with D unresolved. This receptor was obtained from a woman aged 80 or older with acute or convalescent COVID-19. DNA for the CDR3: TGTGCCAGTAGTACGGAGGCAGGCCCGAACACTGAAGCTTTCTTT. Translating it yields CASSTEAGPNTEAFF.